Following are 14 T cell receptor beta chains from one sample sequenced in a study of spatial heterogeneity in lung cancer. Time point reported: blood at routine non-recurrence follow-up after resection. Using its own MiXCR run on the 5' RACE reads, TCRdb lists one record per CDR3 protein. The sample consists of 55,000 to 75,000 distinct CDR3 sequences, approximately 9% of them appearing once. Sequenced here: PBMCs, sampled at follow-up. These TCRs come from a female donor with early-stage non-small cell lung cancer.

This clonotype was recorded many times. The chain combines TRBV28 with TRBJ2-2; no firm D call. Germline V gene data show CDR1 as MDHEN and CDR2 as SYDVKM. The CDR3 covers 14 residues. Trimming cost V 5 bases and J 3 bases, with 10 bases left between them. This chain's CDR3 is CASSPLRYTGELFF. The CDR3, as DNA: TGTGCCAGCAGTCCTCTTCGGTACACCGGGGAGCTGTTTTTT.

Comments on this clonotype: A much more abundant neighbour one base away suggests this may be a read error. The chain couples TRBV20-1 to TRBJ1-4; D might be TRBD1 (5 bases). Germline V gene sequence: CDR1 DFQATT, CDR2 SNEGSKA (reference sequence). Trimming cost V 6 bases and J 7 bases, with 15 bases left between them. The CDR3 runs 13 residues. The CDR3 coding sequence is TGCAGTGCCTTAGGGGCGGCAGGTGAAAAACTGTTTTTT. Its protein product is CSALGAAGEKLFF.

There are a few counts of this clonotype. The chain employs TRBV24-1 and TRBJ2-6; D perhaps matches TRBD2 (6 bases). The germline CDR1 and CDR2 sequences are KGHDR and SFDVKD. V dropped 4 bases and J dropped 2 bases, with 8 bases sitting between them. This CDR3 is 15 amino acids long. This CDR3 is CATSDGSPGANVLTF. CDR3 nucleotide sequence: TGTGCCACCAGTGACGGGAGTCCTGGGGCCAACGTCCTGACTTTC.

This clonotype was observed many times. The V call is TRBV30, the J call TRBJ1-4; no clear D. The CDR3 totals 15 residues. CDR1 and CDR2 (germline): GTSNPN, SVGIG (reference sequence). Trimming took 0 bases from V and 5 from J, leaving 13 bases between them. The CDR3 bases are TGTGCCTGGAGTGTATATGCGGGGTCAAATGAAAAACTGTTTTTT. Encoded protein: CAWSVYAGSNEKLFF.

This clonotype was counted ten times or more. The chain uses TRBV2 and TRBJ2-7; D perhaps matches TRBD1 (5 bases). Germline V gene sequence: CDR1 SNHLY, CDR2 FYNNEI. This CDR3 has 13 residues. V was clipped by 4 bases and J by 1 base, with 8 bases between them. CDR3 coding DNA: TGTGCCAGCAGTGTCAGGGTATCCTACGAGCAGTACTTC. Its translation is CASSVRVSYEQYF.

This clonotype was seen repeatedly, ten times or more. The CDR3 reads CATSRVTYTEAFF. The CDR3 nucleotides read TGTGCCACCAGCAGAGTAACCTACACTGAAGCTTTCTTT. The chain couples TRBV15 to TRBJ1-1; D remains unclear. Germline V lookup: CDR1 LNHNV, CDR2 YYDKDF (reference sequence). The CDR3 runs to 13 residues. Trimming cost V 1 base and J 3 bases, with 6 bases left between them.

The V call is TRBV12-3 or TRBV12-4, the J call TRBJ1-5; D perhaps matches TRBD1 (5 bases). Deletions cut 7 bases from V and 1 base from J, with 14 bases between. The CDR3 is 15 residues long. CDR3 DNA: TGTGCCAGCAAGATAAATACAGGAAGCAATCAGCCCCAGCATTTT. It codes for CASKINTGSNQPQHF.

Ten or more counts support this clonotype. This rearrangement joins TRBV14 to TRBJ2-7; 13 nucleotides match TRBD2. CDR1 is SGHDN and CDR2 is FVKESK in the germline V gene. The CDR3 length is 16 residues. V lost 3 bases, J lost 5 bases, and 7 bases stayed unmatched. The CDR3 DNA sequence: TGTGCCAGCAGCCATTTAGGACTAGCGGGAGAACACGAGCAGTACTTC. The encoded protein is CASSHLGLAGEHEQYF. The full variable domain, with the rest looked up from reference TRBV14 and TRBJ2-7, is EAGVTQFPSHSVIEKGQTVTLRCDPISGHDNLYWYRRVMGKEIKFLLHFVKESKQDESGMPNNRFLAERTGGTYSTLKVQPAELEDSGVYFCASSHLGLAGEHEQYFGPGTRLTVT.

This clonotype was observed at least ten times. V gene TRBV11-2 combines with J gene TRBJ2-1; no clear D. The germline V gene has CDR1 SGHAT and CDR2 FQNNGV. CDR3 length: 14 residues. The V end lost 5 bases, the J end lost 8 bases, and 16 bases lay between the germline ends. The CDR3 loop reads CASSNGHRGDEQFF. As DNA, the CDR3 is TGTGCCAGCAGCAACGGCCACCGTGGCGATGAGCAGTTCTTC.

This clonotype came up many times. This chain uses TRBV3-1 with TRBJ2-2; 7 bases align to TRBD1. Per germline, CDR1 LGHDT and CDR2 YNNKEL (reference sequence). Trimming removed 3 bases from V and 5 bases from J; junction bases left unmatched: 9. This CDR3 region has 16 residues. Written as DNA, the CDR3 is TGTGCCAGCAGCCAGAATTACAGGGGTTTGACCGGGGAGCTGTTTTTT. Its translation is CASSQNYRGLTGELFF. The complete variable domain, with remaining parts taken from reference TRBV3-1 and TRBJ2-2, reads DTAVSQTPKYLVTQMGNDKSIKCEQNLGHDTMYWYKQDSKKFLKIMFSYNNKELIINETVPNRFSPKSPDKAHLNLHINSLELGDSAVYFCASSQNYRGLTGELFFGEGSRLTVL.

Ten or more counts support this clonotype. The chain combines TRBV5-4 with TRBJ2-1; no clear D gene. The CDR3 runs 14 residues. Germline V gene sequence: CDR1 SGHNT, CDR2 YYREEE (reference sequence). V was trimmed by 3 bases and J by 5 bases, leaving 12 bases between them. The CDR3 loop is CASSSANPDNEQFF. In DNA form, the CDR3 reads TGTGCCAGCAGCTCCGCAAATCCAGACAATGAGCAGTTCTTC.

This clonotype was seen ten or more times. The genes are TRBV6-1 and TRBJ1-1; D may be TRBD1 (5 bases). V was trimmed by 6 bases and J by 5 bases, leaving 13 bases between them. The CDR3 is 13 amino acids. Germline values: CDR1 MNHNS, CDR2 SASEGT. The CDR3 region is CASRSGPGTEAFF. CDR3 nucleotides: TGTGCCAGCAGGAGCGGTCCAGGGACTGAAGCTTTCTTT.

This clonotype was recorded many times. The chain is built from TRBV7-9 and TRBJ2-7; 7 positions agree with TRBD1. The CDR3 spans 14 residues. Trimming took 1 base from V and 2 from J; bases not matched to a gene: 2. CDR1 and CDR2 (germline): SEHNR, FQNEAQ (reference sequence). CDR3 DNA sequence: TGTGCCAGCAGCTTAGAAGGGGGCCCCTACGAGCAGTACTTC. Its translation: CASSLEGGPYEQYF.

This clonotype was observed at least ten times. This sequence joins TRBV5-1 and TRBJ1-1; a weak D match, TRBD1 (5 bases). The CDR3 loop spans 15 amino acids. Looked up from germline, CDR1 is SGHRS and CDR2 is YFSETQ. Trimming pared 4 bases from V and 0 bases from J, leaving 13 bases between. The CDR3 loop reads CASSPQGPMNTEAFF. The CDR3 coding sequence is TGCGCCAGCAGCCCCCAGGGACCCATGAACACTGAAGCTTTCTTT.